This T cell receptor beta chain was identified during a study of control samples from healthy donors and cancer patients. This CDR3 is 13 amino acids long. CDR1 and CDR2 from the germline V gene are SGDLS and YYNGEE. Trimming took 4 bases from V and 7 from J, leaving 11 bases between them. Assay used: immunoSEQ multiplex PCR; TCRdb lists only in-frame clones, some missing. The sample yields about 150,000 clones, approximately 94% seen once. The V and J genes are TRBV9 and TRBJ2-2; possibly TRBD1 for D (5 bases). The receptor's source is a man aged 18-30 years in good health. Sequencing used blood. The CDR3 protein is CASSTAGRGELFF. The CDR3 bases are TGTGCCAGCAGCACCGCAGGGCGCGGGGAGCTGTTTTTT.